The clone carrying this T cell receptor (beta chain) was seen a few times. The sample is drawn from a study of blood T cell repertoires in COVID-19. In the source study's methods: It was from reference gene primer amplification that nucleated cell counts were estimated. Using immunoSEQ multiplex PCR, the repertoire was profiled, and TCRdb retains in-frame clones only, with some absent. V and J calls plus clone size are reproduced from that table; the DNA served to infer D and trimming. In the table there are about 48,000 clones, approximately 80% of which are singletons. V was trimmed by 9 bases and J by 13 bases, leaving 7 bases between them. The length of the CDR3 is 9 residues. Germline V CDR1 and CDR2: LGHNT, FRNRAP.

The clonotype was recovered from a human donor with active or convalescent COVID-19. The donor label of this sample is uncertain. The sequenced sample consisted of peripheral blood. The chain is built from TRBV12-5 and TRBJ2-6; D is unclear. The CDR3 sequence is CASWRVLTF. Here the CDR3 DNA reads TGTGCTAGCTGGCGGGTCCTGACTTTC.